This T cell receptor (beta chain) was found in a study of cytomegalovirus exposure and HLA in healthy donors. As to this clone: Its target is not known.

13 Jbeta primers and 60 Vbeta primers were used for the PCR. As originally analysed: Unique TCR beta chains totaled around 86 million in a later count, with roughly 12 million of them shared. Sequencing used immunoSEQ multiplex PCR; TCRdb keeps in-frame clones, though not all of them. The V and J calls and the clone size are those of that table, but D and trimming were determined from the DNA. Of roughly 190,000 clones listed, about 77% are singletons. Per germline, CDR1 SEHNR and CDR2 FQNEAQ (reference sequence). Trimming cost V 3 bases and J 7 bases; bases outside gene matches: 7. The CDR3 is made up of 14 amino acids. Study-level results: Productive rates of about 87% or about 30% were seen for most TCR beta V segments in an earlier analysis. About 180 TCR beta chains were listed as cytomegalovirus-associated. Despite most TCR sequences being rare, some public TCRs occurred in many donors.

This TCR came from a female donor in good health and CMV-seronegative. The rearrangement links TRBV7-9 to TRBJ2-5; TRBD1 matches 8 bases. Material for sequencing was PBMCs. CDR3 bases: TGTGCCAGCAGCTTTGGACAGGGTGAGGGGACCCAGTACTTC. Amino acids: CASSFGQGEGTQYF. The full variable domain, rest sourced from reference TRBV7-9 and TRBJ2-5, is DTGVSQNPRHKITKRGQNVTFRCDPISEHNRLYWYRQTLGQGPEFLTYFQNEAQLEKSRLLSDRFSAERPKGSFSTLEIQRTEQGDSAMYLCASSFGQGEGTQYFGPGTRLLVL.